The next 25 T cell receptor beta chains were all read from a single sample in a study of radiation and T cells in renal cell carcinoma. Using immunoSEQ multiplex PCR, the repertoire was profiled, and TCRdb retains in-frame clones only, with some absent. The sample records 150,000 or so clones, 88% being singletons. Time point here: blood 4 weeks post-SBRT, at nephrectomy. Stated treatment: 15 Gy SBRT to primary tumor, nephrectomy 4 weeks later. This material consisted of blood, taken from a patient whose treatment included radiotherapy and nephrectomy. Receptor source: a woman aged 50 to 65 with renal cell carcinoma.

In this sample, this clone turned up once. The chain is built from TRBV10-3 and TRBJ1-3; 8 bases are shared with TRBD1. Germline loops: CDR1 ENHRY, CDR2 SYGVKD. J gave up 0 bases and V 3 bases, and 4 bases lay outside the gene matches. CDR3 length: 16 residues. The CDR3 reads CAISDRDRSSGNTIYF. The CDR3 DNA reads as TGTGCCATCAGTGACCGGGACAGGAGCTCTGGAAACACCATATATTTT.

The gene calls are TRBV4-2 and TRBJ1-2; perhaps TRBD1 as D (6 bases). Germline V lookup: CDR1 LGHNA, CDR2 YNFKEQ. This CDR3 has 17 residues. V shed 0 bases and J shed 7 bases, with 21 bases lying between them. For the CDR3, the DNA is TGTGCCAGCAGCCAAGAGATTACAGGGAGAAAGGAGACTGGCTACACCTTC. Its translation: CASSQEITGRKETGYTF.

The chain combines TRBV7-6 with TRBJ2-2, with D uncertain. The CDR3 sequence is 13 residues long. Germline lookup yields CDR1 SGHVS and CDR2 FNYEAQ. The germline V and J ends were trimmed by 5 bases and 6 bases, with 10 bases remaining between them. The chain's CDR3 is CASSPGGPGELFF. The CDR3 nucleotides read TGTGCCAGCAGCCCCGGTGGTCCCGGGGAGCTGTTTTTT.

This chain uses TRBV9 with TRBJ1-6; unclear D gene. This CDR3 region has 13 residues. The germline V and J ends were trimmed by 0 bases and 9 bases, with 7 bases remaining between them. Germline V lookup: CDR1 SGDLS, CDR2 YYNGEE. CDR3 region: CASSVASTSPLHF. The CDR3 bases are TGTGCCAGCAGCGTAGCTTCTACTTCACCCCTCCACTTT.

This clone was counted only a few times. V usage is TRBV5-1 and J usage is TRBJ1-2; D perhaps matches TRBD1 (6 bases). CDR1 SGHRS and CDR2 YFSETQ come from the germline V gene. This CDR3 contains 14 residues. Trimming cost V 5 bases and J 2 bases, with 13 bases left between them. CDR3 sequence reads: CASSYLTGNYGYTF. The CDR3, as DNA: TGCGCCAGCAGTTATCTGACAGGAAACTATGGCTACACCTTC.

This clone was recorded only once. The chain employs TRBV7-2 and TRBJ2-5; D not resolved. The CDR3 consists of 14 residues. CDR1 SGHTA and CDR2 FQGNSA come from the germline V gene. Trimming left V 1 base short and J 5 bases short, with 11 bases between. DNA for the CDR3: TGTGCCAGCAGCTTAGGATCGAGCAAGGAGACCCAGTACTTC. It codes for CASSLGSSKETQYF.

CDR3 loop: CSVATGFQETQYF. DNA of the CDR3: TGCAGCGTTGCGACCGGGTTCCAAGAGACCCAGTACTTC. J is TRBJ2-5 and V is TRBV29-1; D remains ambiguous. Germline V gene lookup returns CDR1 SQVTM and CDR2 ANQGSEA. V dropped 4 bases and J dropped 1 base, with 10 bases sitting between them. The CDR3 is 13 amino acids.

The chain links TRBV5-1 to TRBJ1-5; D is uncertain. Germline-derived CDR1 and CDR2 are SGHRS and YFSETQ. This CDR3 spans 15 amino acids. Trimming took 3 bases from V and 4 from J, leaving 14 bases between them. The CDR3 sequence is CASSSEPGLNQPQHF. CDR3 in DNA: TGCGCCAGCAGCTCCGAGCCTGGCCTGAATCAGCCCCAGCATTTT. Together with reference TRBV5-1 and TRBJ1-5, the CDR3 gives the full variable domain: KAGVTQTPRYLIKTRGQQVTLSCSPISGHRSVSWYQQTPGQGLQFLFEYFSETQRNKGNFPGRFSGRQFSNSRSEMNVSTLELGDSALYLCASSSEPGLNQPQHFGDGTRLSIL.

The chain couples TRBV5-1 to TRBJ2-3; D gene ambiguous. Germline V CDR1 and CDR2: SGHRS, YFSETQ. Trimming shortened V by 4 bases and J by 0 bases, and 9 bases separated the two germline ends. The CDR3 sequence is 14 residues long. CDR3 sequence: CASSPAESTDTQYF. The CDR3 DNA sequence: TGCGCCAGCAGCCCCGCGGAGAGCACAGATACGCAGTATTTT.

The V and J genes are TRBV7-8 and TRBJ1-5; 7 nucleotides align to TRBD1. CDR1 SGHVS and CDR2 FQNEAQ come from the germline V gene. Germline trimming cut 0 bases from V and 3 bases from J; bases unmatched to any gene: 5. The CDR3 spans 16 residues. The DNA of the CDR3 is TGTGCCAGCAGCTTAGCGACAGGGAGACTCAATCAGCCCCAGCATTTT. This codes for CASSLATGRLNQPQHF.

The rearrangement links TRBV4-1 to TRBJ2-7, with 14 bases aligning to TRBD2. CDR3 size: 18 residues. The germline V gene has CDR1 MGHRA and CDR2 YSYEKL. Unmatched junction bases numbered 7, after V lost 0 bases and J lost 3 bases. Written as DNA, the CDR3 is TGCGCCAGCAGCCAAGAGGGGGGACTAGCGGGGGCGTTCTACGAGCAGTACTTC. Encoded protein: CASSQEGGLAGAFYEQYF.

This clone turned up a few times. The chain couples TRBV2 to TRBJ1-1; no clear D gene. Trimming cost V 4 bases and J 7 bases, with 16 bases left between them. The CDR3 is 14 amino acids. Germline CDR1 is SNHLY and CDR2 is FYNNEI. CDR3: CASSVVVLGIEAFF. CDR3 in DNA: TGTGCCAGCAGTGTGGTGGTTTTGGGCATTGAAGCTTTCTTT.

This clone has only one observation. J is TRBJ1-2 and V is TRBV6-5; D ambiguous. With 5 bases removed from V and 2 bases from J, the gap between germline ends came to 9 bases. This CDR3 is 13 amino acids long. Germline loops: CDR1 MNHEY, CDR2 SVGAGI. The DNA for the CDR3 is TGTGCCAGCAGTCTAACACTGAACTATGGCTACACCTTC. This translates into CASSLTLNYGYTF.

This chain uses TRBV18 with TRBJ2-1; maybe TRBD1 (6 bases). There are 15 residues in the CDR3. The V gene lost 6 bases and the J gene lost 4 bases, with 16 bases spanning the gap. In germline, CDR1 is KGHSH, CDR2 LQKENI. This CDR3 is CASSAELDSYNEQFF. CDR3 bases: TGTGCCAGCTCCGCTGAATTGGACAGTTACAATGAGCAGTTCTTC.

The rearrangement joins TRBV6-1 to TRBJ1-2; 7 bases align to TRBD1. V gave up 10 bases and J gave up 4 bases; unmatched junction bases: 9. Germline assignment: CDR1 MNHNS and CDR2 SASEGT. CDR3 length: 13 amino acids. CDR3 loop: CATTMDRFYGYTF. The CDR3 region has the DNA TGTGCCACCACGATGGACAGGTTCTATGGCTACACCTTC.

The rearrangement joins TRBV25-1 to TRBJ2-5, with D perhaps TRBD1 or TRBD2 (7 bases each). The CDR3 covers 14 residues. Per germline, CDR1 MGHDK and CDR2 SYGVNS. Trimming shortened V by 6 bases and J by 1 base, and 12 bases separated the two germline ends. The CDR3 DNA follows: TGTGCCAGCAGCCAGGGGGGGGCCCAAGAGACCCAGTACTTC. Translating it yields CASSQGGAQETQYF.

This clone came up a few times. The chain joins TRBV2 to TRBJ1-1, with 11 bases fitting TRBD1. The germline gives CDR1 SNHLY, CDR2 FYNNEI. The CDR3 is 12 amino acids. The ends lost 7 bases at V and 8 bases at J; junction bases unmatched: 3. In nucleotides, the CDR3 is TGTGCCAGCACCGGACAGGGGGCAGAAGCTTTCTTT. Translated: CASTGQGAEAFF.

The CDR3 is CASSQGGTSTDTQYF. In nucleotides, the CDR3 is TGCGCCAGCAGCCAAGGTGGGACTAGCACAGATACGCAGTATTTT. V usage is TRBV4-3 and J usage is TRBJ2-3; D might be TRBD2 (6 bases). Trimming cost V 1 base and J 0 bases, with 8 bases left between them. Germline V gives CDR1 LGHNA, CDR2 YSLEER. This CDR3 has 15 residues.

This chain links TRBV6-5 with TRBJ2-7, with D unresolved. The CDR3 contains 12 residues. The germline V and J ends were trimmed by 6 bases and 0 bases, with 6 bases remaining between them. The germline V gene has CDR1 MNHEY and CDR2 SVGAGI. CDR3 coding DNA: TGTGCCAGCAGGCACGGCTCCTACGAGCAGTACTTC. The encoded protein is CASRHGSYEQYF.

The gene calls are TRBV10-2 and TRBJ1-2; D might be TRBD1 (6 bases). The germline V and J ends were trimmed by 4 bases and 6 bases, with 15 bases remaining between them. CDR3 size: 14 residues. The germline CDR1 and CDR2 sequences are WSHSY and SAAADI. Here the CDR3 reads CASSGKQGSDGYTF. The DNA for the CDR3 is TGCGCCAGCAGTGGAAAACAGGGATCGGATGGCTACACCTTC.

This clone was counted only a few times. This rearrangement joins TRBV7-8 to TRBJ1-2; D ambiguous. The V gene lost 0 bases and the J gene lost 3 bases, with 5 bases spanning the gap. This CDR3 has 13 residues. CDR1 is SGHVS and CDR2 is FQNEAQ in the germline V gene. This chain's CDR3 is CASSLAPHYGYTF. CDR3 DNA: TGTGCCAGCAGCTTAGCGCCCCACTATGGCTACACCTTC.

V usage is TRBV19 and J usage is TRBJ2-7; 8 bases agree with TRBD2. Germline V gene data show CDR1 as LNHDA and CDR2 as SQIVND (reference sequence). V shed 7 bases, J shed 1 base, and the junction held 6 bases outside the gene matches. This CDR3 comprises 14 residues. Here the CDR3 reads CASTTGGRSYEQYF. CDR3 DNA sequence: TGTGCCAGTACCACCGGCGGGAGGTCCTACGAGCAGTACTTC.

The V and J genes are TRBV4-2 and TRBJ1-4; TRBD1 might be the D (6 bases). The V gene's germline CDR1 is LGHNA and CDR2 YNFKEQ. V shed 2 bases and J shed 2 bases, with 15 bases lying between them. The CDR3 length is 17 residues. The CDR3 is CASSQIQTGLTNEKLFF. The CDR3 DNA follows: TGTGCCAGCAGCCAAATACAGACAGGCCTCACTAATGAAAAACTGTTTTTT.

DNA of the CDR3: TGTGCCGGCGGACAGGGGCCACTTTTGGGGGACACTGAAGCTTTCTTT. Protein: CAGGQGPLLGDTEAFF. V gene TRBV6-6 combines with J gene TRBJ1-1; TRBD1 aligns across 9 bases. The CDR3 consists of 16 residues. Germline lookup yields CDR1 MNHNY and CDR2 SVGAGI (reference sequence). V was pared by 11 bases and J by 3 bases, with 16 bases of the junction left unmatched.

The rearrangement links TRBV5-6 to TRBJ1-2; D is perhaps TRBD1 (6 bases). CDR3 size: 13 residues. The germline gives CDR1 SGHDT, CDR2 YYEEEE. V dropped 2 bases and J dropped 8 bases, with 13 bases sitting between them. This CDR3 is CASSFGQLVGYTF. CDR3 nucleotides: TGTGCCAGCAGCTTTGGACAGCTAGTAGGCTACACCTTC.